These 27 T cell receptor beta chains came from one sample sequenced in a study of T cell changes during pregnancy in multiple sclerosis. Some clones are missing from TCRdb's copy, which holds only in-frame ones; the method was immunoSEQ multiplex PCR. This table holds roughly 56,000 clones, 88% found once. Specimen: peripheral blood, collected in the first trimester of pregnancy. The receptors shown here come from a female donor with multiple sclerosis, enrolled in a pregnancy study.

V usage is TRBV5-6 and J usage is TRBJ2-7; TRBD1 agrees at 8 bases. J was trimmed by 5 bases and V by 4 bases; bases with no gene match: 8. CDR1 and CDR2 from the germline V gene are SGHDT and YYEEEE. There are 14 residues in the CDR3. CDR3 nucleotide sequence: TGTGCCAGCAGCGTAACGACAGGGGAGGACGAGCAGTACTTC. This encodes CASSVTTGEDEQYF.

The CDR3 DNA sequence: TGTGCCAGTAGTATAGACCCTCCGGGACAGCTTGGAAACACCATATATTTT. This codes for CASSIDPPGQLGNTIYF. This chain uses TRBV19 with TRBJ1-3; 7 bases fit TRBD1. The CDR3 has 17 residues. V shed 0 bases and J 3 bases; nucleotides not matched to a gene: 8. Looked up from germline, CDR1 is LNHDA and CDR2 is SQIVND (reference sequence).

The gene calls are TRBV28 and TRBJ1-1; D may be TRBD1 (5 bases). The CDR3 sequence is 13 residues long. From germline, CDR1 is MDHEN and CDR2 SYDVKM. Trimming removed 5 bases from V and 2 bases from J, with 9 bases in between. CDR3 sequence (DNA): TGTGCCAGCAGTGGGGGGAAAAACACTGAAGCTTTCTTT. Protein sequence: CASSGGKNTEAFF. Combining the CDR3 with reference TRBV28 and TRBJ1-1 gives the whole variable domain DVKVTQSSRYLVKRTGEKVFLECVQDMDHENMFWYRQDPGLGLRLIYFSYDVKMKEKGDIPEGYSVSREKKERFSLILESASTNQTSMYLCASSGGKNTEAFFGQGTRLTVV.

The chain has TRBV5-1 and TRBJ1-1, with D perhaps matching TRBD1 (6 bases). The CDR3 runs to 16 residues. The V gene's germline CDR1 is SGHRS and CDR2 YFSETQ. The V end was cut by 2 bases, the J end by 0 bases, with 14 bases between. This chain's CDR3 is CASSFGTLPMNTEAFF. CDR3 coding DNA: TGCGCCAGCAGCTTTGGGACACTCCCCATGAACACTGAAGCTTTCTTT.

This chain links TRBV30 with TRBJ1-1, with 8 bases matching TRBD1. Germline trimming cut 7 bases from V and 6 bases from J; bases unmatched to any gene: 10. Germline-derived CDR1 and CDR2 are GTSNPN and SVGIG (reference sequence). The CDR3 is made up of 13 amino acids. CDR3 bases: TGTGCCTCCTTGACCGACAGGGGAGCTGAAGCTTTCTTT. This translates into CASLTDRGAEAFF.

The chain employs TRBV2 and TRBJ2-7, with 8 bases matching TRBD2. This CDR3 spans 14 amino acids. J was trimmed by 2 bases and V by 8 bases; bases with no gene match: 8. The germline V gene encodes CDR1 SNHLY and CDR2 FYNNEI. The DNA of the CDR3 is TGTGCCAGCCTGGGGGTAGCGGGAACCTACGAGCAGTACTTC. Translating gives CASLGVAGTYEQYF.

V gene TRBV10-1 combines with J gene TRBJ2-2; TRBD1 matches 8 bases. Germline loops: CDR1 WNHNN, CDR2 SYGVQD (reference sequence). There are 15 residues in the CDR3. With V trimmed by 8 bases and J by 0 bases, 5 bases remained unmatched. Written as DNA, the CDR3 is TGCGCCAGCCCTAGGACAGGGACGAACACCGGGGAGCTGTTTTTT. Amino acid sequence: CASPRTGTNTGELFF.

This chain joins TRBV14 and TRBJ2-3; the match to TRBD2 covers 10 bases. With V trimmed by 0 bases and J by 0 bases, 9 bases remained unmatched. The germline V gene encodes CDR1 SGHDN and CDR2 FVKESK. The length of the CDR3 is 19 residues. The CDR3: CASSQDSSGRASSTDTQYF. In DNA, the CDR3 is TGTGCCAGCAGCCAAGATTCCAGCGGGAGGGCCTCTAGCACAGATACGCAGTATTTT.

The gene calls are TRBV4-3 and TRBJ1-3; TRBD1 agrees at 9 bases. Per the germline V gene, CDR1 is LGHNA and CDR2 is YSLEER. The CDR3 runs 15 residues. Trimming cost V 4 bases and J 3 bases; bases outside gene matches: 4. The DNA of the CDR3 is TGCGCCAGCAGCCGGGGACAGGGCTATGGAAACACCATATATTTT. It is translated as CASSRGQGYGNTIYF.

The V and J genes are TRBV9 and TRBJ2-3; 8 nucleotides agree with TRBD2. The germline V gene has CDR1 SGDLS and CDR2 YYNGEE. V shed 4 bases, J shed 3 bases, and the junction held 16 bases outside the gene matches. This CDR3 is built from 18 residues. The CDR3 protein is CASSKYLRLATSTDTQYF. CDR3 DNA sequence: TGTGCCAGCAGCAAATACTTAAGACTAGCGACAAGTACAGATACGCAGTATTTT.

CDR3 nucleotide sequence: TGTGCCAGCAGCATCCCGACAGCCCAAGAGACCCAGTACTTC. This gives the protein CASSIPTAQETQYF. The V gene is TRBV5-5, the J gene TRBJ2-5; tentatively, D is TRBD1 (5 bases). Germline V gene lookup returns CDR1 SGHKS and CDR2 YYEKEE (reference sequence). The V gene lost 4 bases and the J gene lost 1 base, with 11 bases spanning the gap. This CDR3 spans 14 amino acids.

The V and J genes are TRBV6-4 and TRBJ2-6; 8 bases are shared with TRBD1. CDR3 length: 17 amino acids. Germline-derived CDR1 and CDR2 are MRHNA and SNTAGT. Unmatched junction bases numbered 9, after V lost 8 bases and J lost 0 bases. CDR3 amino acids: CASGSDREPSGANVLTF. The CDR3, as DNA: TGTGCCAGCGGGTCGGACAGGGAACCCTCTGGGGCCAACGTCCTGACTTTC.

This clone has just one count. The rearrangement links TRBV7-2 to TRBJ2-7, with 7 bases aligning to TRBD1. Trimming cost V 5 bases and J 2 bases; bases outside gene matches: 12. Germline CDR1 SGHTA, CDR2 FQGNSA. The CDR3 consists of 16 residues. CDR3 in amino acids: CASSQTLFQGAYEQYF. The CDR3 DNA is TGTGCCAGCAGCCAGACGCTGTTCCAGGGGGCCTACGAGCAGTACTTC.

The rearrangement links TRBV10-3 to TRBJ2-7; 8 bases agree with TRBD1. CDR1 ENHRY and CDR2 SYGVKD come from the germline V gene. J was trimmed by 1 base and V by 7 bases; bases with no gene match: 21. The CDR3 contains 19 residues. The CDR3 protein is CAITKKRGTGQAVSYEQYF. The CDR3 coding sequence is TGTGCCATCACCAAAAAAAGGGGTACGGGACAGGCAGTTTCCTACGAGCAGTACTTC.

The V gene is TRBV10-3, the J gene TRBJ2-2; 7 nucleotides line up with TRBD2. This CDR3 contains 14 residues. Germline CDR1 reads ENHRY; CDR2 reads SYGVKD. With V trimmed by 8 bases and J by 2 bases, 5 bases remained unmatched. CDR3 amino acids: CAIGREANTGELFF. CDR3 coding DNA: TGTGCCATCGGCCGGGAGGCCAACACCGGGGAGCTGTTTTTT.

V and J are TRBV9 and TRBJ2-1; 9 bases agree with TRBD2. Germline CDR1 is SGDLS and CDR2 is YYNGEE. The CDR3 runs 18 residues. The ends lost 2 bases at V and 9 bases at J; junction bases unmatched: 18. The CDR3 spells CASSVGPRPSGKGIEQFF. The CDR3 bases are TGTGCCAGCAGCGTGGGTCCGCGGCCTAGCGGGAAGGGTATTGAGCAGTTCTTC.

This clone was observed a few times. The chain combines TRBV4-1 with TRBJ1-4, with D tentatively TRBD1 (5 bases). CDR1 and CDR2 from the germline V gene are MGHRA and YSYEKL. Trimming left V 4 bases short and J 6 bases short, with 18 bases between. CDR3 length: 16 residues. The CDR3 DNA follows: TGCGCCAGCAGCCCAGGGTTGATCAGGGTCGATGAAAAACTGTTTTTT. Protein: CASSPGLIRVDEKLFF.

The chain has TRBV19 and TRBJ1-5; tentative D call: TRBD1 (5 bases). From germline, CDR1 is LNHDA and CDR2 SQIVND (reference sequence). This CDR3 region has 14 residues. V was shortened by 0 bases and J by 7 bases, with 10 bases between the two germline ends. The CDR3 protein is CASSIEAGWQPQHF. The CDR3 nucleotides read TGTGCCAGTAGTATAGAGGCAGGGTGGCAGCCCCAGCATTTT.

The genes are TRBV10-1 and TRBJ2-1, with D possibly being TRBD1 (6 bases). This CDR3 contains 12 residues. Germline V gene sequence: CDR1 WNHNN, CDR2 SYGVQD (reference sequence). V gave up 5 bases and J gave up 9 bases, with 11 bases separating them. The CDR3 here is CASSWQGSEQFF. CDR3 DNA sequence: TGCGCCAGCAGTTGGCAGGGGAGTGAGCAGTTCTTC.

The table lists this clone with a few counts. The chain links TRBV6-1 to TRBJ1-2; the D gene is possibly TRBD1 (5 bases). V was clipped by 1 base and J by 2 bases, with 11 bases between them. CDR3 length equals 15 residues. Germline values: CDR1 MNHNS, CDR2 SASEGT. DNA of the CDR3: TGTGCCAGCAGTGAAGTTTGGAGACAGAACTATGGCTACACCTTC. Its translation is CASSEVWRQNYGYTF.

V gene TRBV5-4 combines with J gene TRBJ1-2; D remains ambiguous. V was clipped by 1 base and J by 2 bases, with 6 bases between them. CDR1 SGHNT and CDR2 YYREEE come from the germline V gene (reference sequence). CDR3 length equals 13 residues. The CDR3 DNA follows: TGTGCCAGCAGCTTGAGCAGGAACTATGGCTACACCTTC. Its protein product is CASSLSRNYGYTF.

In DNA, the CDR3 is TGTGCCAGCAGGCTAGGCGACCTGGGCTCCTACGAGCAGTACTTC. Residues: CASRLGDLGSYEQYF. The genes are TRBV5-6 and TRBJ2-7; D is ambiguous. Germline CDR1 and CDR2: SGHDT and YYEEEE. This CDR3 spans 15 amino acids. V was trimmed by 5 bases and J by 0 bases, leaving 15 bases between them.

This rearrangement joins TRBV6-5 to TRBJ2-2; D possibly corresponds to TRBD1 (5 bases). The V end lost 4 bases, the J end lost 5 bases, and 14 bases lay between the germline ends. Germline CDR1 and CDR2: MNHEY and SVGAGI. This CDR3 comprises 15 residues. The CDR3 protein is CASSSSGQGTGELFF. The CDR3, as DNA: TGTGCCAGCAGTTCATCTGGACAAGGAACCGGGGAGCTGTTTTTT.

J is TRBJ2-3 and V is TRBV6-1; 12 bases match TRBD2. J gave up 5 bases and V 5 bases, and 5 bases lay outside the gene matches. This CDR3 contains 15 residues. Germline CDR1 MNHNS, CDR2 SASEGT. The CDR3 protein is CASSTSGRFGDTQYF. The CDR3, as DNA: TGTGCCAGCAGTACTAGCGGGAGGTTTGGAGATACGCAGTATTTT.

This chain links TRBV9 with TRBJ1-2, with no clear D. Germline values: CDR1 SGDLS, CDR2 YYNGEE. V was shortened by 4 bases and J by 2 bases, with 9 bases between the two germline ends. The CDR3 has 13 residues. CDR3 bases: TGTGCCAGCAGCCAGACATCGAACTATGGCTACACCTTC. It encodes CASSQTSNYGYTF.

The chain combines TRBV5-4 with TRBJ2-3; 14 positions match TRBD2. The CDR3 has 16 residues. V lost 4 bases and J lost 4; bases outside the gene matches: 5. The germline V gene has CDR1 SGHNT and CDR2 YYREEE (reference sequence). The CDR3, as DNA: TGTGCCAGCAGCCTCAGACTAGCGGGAGGGGCAGATACGCAGTATTTT. This encodes CASSLRLAGGADTQYF.

This clone has just a few counts. J is TRBJ2-7 and V is TRBV21-1; TRBD2 is the table's D call and was not checked against the DNA. TRBV21-1 is given as a pseudogene. The CDR3 covers 15 residues. The CDR3, as DNA: TGTGCCAGCAGCAACATGGTAGCGGGTGCCTACGAGCAGTACTTC. As protein: CASSNMVAGAYEQYF.